These T cell receptor beta chains were read from a single sample in a study of T cells after somatic rescue of genetic block. The data were produced by immunoSEQ multiplex PCR, yet TCRdb's version contains in-frame clones alone and is incomplete. The repertoire consists of 70,000 to 85,000 clones, with around 90% occurring once and the leading ten covering approximately 3%. Sequencing was performed on peripheral blood mononuclear cells (PBMCs). These receptors came from a man aged 25 to 40. The CDR3 runs from the conserved cysteine through the conserved F or W. The D gene is left open where the match is weak. A row's size may be missing; if present it is once, few, many or a size class.

size,D,V,J,CDR3,DNA
-,-,TRBV15,TRBJ2-1,CATSRGERLNEQFF,TGTGCCACCAGCAGAGGCGAGCGACTCAATGAGCAGTTCTTC
-,-,TRBV18,TRBJ2-5,CASSPGHGETQYF,TGTGCCAGCTCACCGGGACACGGAGAGACCCAGTACTTC
-,TRBD1,TRBV29-1,TRBJ1-2,CSVEGGWTGLQYGYTF,TGCAGCGTTGAGGGGGGGTGGACAGGCCTGCAGTATGGCTACACCTTC
once,TRBD1,TRBV15,TRBJ1-3,CATSQDRGTGNTIYF,TGTGCCACCAGCCAGGACAGGGGCACAGGAAACACCATATATTTT
few,TRBD1,TRBV7-2,TRBJ2-7,CASSGGAGGSYEQYF,TGTGCCAGCAGCGGTGGTGCAGGGGGCTCGTACGAGCAGTACTTC
-,TRBD1,TRBV29-1,TRBJ1-4,CSVRMDRGHEKLFF,TGCAGCGTTAGGATGGACAGGGGGCATGAAAAACTGTTTTTT
-,TRBD2,TRBV5-1,TRBJ2-7,CASSSAWREEYEQYF,TGTGCCAGCAGCTCGGCTTGGCGGGAGGAATACGAGCAGTACTTC
-,-,TRBV7-9,TRBJ2-1,CASSLLGGTLYNEQFF,TGTGCCAGCAGCTTATTAGGCGGGACGCTCTACAATGAGCAGTTCTTC
-,-,TRBV7-2,TRBJ1-1,CASSTKDAHTEAFF,TGTGCCAGCAGCACCAAGGACGCTCACACTGAAGCTTTCTTT
-,TRBD2,TRBV10-3,TRBJ2-7,CATAGGGEQYF,TGTGCCACCGCTGGGGGGGGCGAGCAGTACTTC
-,TRBD1,TRBV28,TRBJ2-2,CASRRQGTNTGELFF,TGTGCCAGCAGGCGACAGGGGACGAACACCGGGGAGCTGTTTTTT
-,TRBD2,TRBV7-8,TRBJ2-1,CASSSLAGGQNEQFF,TGTGCCAGCAGCTCGCTAGCGGGGGGTCAAAATGAGCAGTTCTTC
-,TRBD1,TRBV5-1,TRBJ2-5,CASSLQTGPYQETQYF,TGCGCCAGCAGCTTGCAGACAGGGCCGTACCAAGAGACCCAGTACTTC
-,TRBD2,TRBV19,TRBJ2-1,CASSGGGSYNEQFF,TGTGCCAGTAGCGGCGGGGGATCCTACAATGAGCAGTTCTTC
-,-,TRBV19,TRBJ1-2,CASSRAIDSSGGYTF,TGTGCCAGTAGCCGGGCAATCGACAGCTCTGGTGGCTACACCTTC
-,-,TRBV19,TRBJ1-5,CASTRTGNQPQHF,TGTGCCAGTACCAGGACAGGCAATCAGCCCCAGCATTTT
once,-,TRBV29-1,TRBJ2-3,CSVKRPPDTQYF,TGCAGCGTTAAGCGGCCGCCGGATACGCAGTATTTT
once,-,TRBV5-1,TRBJ2-5,CASSFSDRSQETQYF,TGCGCCAGCAGCTTCTCCGACAGGAGCCAAGAGACCCAGTACTTC